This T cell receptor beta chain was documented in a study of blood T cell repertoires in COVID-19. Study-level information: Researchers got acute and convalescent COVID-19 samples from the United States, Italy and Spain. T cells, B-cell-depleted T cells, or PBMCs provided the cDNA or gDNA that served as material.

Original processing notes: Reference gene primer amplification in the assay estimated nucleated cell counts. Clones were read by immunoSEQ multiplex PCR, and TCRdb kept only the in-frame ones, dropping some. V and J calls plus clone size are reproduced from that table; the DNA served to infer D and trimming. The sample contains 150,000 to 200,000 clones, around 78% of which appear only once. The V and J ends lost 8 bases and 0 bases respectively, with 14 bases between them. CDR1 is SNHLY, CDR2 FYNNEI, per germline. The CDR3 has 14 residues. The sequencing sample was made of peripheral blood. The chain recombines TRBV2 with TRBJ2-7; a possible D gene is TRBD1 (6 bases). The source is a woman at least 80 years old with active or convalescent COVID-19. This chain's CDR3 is CASALQGFSYEQYF. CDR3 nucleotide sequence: TGTGCCAGCGCTCTGCAGGGGTTCTCCTACGAGCAGTACTTC.